What follows describes a single TCR beta chain. The method was immunoSEQ multiplex PCR; TCRdb's version includes in-frame clones alone and lacks a portion of them. This sample carries 440,000 or so clones, about 91% of them seen once, and the ten largest clones take around 1.5%. This record belongs to a study of blood T cell repertoires in COVID-19. Germline CDR1 KGHDR, CDR2 SFDVKD. The CDR3 covers 16 residues. The V end was cut by 4 bases, the J end by 0 bases, with 12 bases between. The chain has TRBV24-1 and TRBJ2-1, with D possibly matching TRBD1 (5 bases). The source material was peripheral blood. This TCR derives from a middle-aged woman with COVID-19, enrolled during active disease. CDR3 region: CATSDPRESSYNEQFF. The CDR3 DNA follows: TGTGCCACCAGTGACCCCAGGGAAAGCTCCTACAATGAGCAGTTCTTC.